The next 10 T cell receptor beta chains were all read from a single sample in a study of identical twins. TCRdb analysed the 5' RACE reads with MiXCR anew, one entry per CDR3 protein. The sample shows 240,000 or so distinct CDR3 sequences, 5.5% to 7% of them seen only once. These data also featured in a second study, about yellow fever vaccine responses in identical twins.

Sequencing used memory (CD45RO+) T cells sorted from blood. These receptors came from a woman aged 18-30 years in good health.

This clonotype was found many times. This chain links TRBV29-1 with TRBJ2-5; 14 nucleotides line up with TRBD2. J lost 4 bases, V lost 6 bases, and 4 bases had no gene match. CDR1 is SQVTM, CDR2 ANQGSEA, per germline. The CDR3 is 14 amino acids. CDR3 protein: CSVRLAGGRETQYF. The CDR3 DNA is TGCAGCGTAAGACTAGCGGGGGGGCGAGAGACCCAGTACTTC.

This clonotype was seen only a few times. The rearrangement links TRBV11-2 to TRBJ2-1, with D possibly TRBD2 on 5 matching bases. V was trimmed by 1 base and J by 7 bases, leaving 11 bases between them. The CDR3 sequence is 14 residues long. From germline, CDR1 is SGHAT and CDR2 FQNNGV. The CDR3 protein is CASSLAWERNEQFF. The CDR3 DNA sequence: TGTGCCAGCAGCTTAGCCTGGGAGAGGAATGAGCAGTTCTTC.

This clonotype occurred many times. The chain recombines TRBV27 with TRBJ2-3; 11 bases fit TRBD2. Germline-derived CDR1 and CDR2 are MNHEY and SMNVEV (reference sequence). V lost 6 bases to trimming and J lost 1 base; unmatched junction nucleotides: 3. This CDR3 has 15 residues. The CDR3 loop is CASSWGLAGTDTQYF. CDR3 sequence (DNA): TGTGCCAGCAGCTGGGGACTAGCGGGCACAGATACGCAGTATTTT.

Worth noting for this clonotype: An end of the junction does not agree with germline; a read error may underlie this. The chain has TRBV28 and TRBJ2-2; the D is unclear. Germline loops: CDR1 MDHEN, CDR2 SYDVKM. The CDR3 runs to 15 residues. CDR3 sequence (DNA): TGTGCCTGCAGTTTTAGGAAAACGAACACCGGGGAGCTGTTTTTT. Translated, it gives CACSFRKTNTGELFF. Variable domain in full (rest from reference TRBV28 and TRBJ2-2): DVKVTQSSRYLVKRTGEKVFLECVQDMDHENMFWYRQDPGLGLRLIYFSYDVKMKEKGDIPEGYSVSREKKERFSLILESASTNQTSMYLCACSFRKTNTGELFFGEGSRLTVL.

This clonotype was picked up many times. The J gene is TRBJ2-5, the V gene TRBV5-1, with 8 bases matching TRBD1. The ends lost 2 bases at V and 2 bases at J; junction bases unmatched: 8. This CDR3 region has 16 residues. Germline-derived CDR1 and CDR2 are SGHRS and YFSETQ. The CDR3 sequence is CASSFSRTGWQETQYF. CDR3 nucleotides: TGCGCCAGCAGCTTCTCCCGGACAGGGTGGCAAGAGACCCAGTACTTC.

This clonotype was detected only a few times. The chain recombines TRBV5-1 with TRBJ2-1, with D possibly being TRBD2 (6 bases). CDR3 size: 15 residues. Germline CDR1 reads SGHRS; CDR2 reads YFSETQ. Trimming shortened V by 5 bases and J by 6 bases, and 18 bases separated the two germline ends. CDR3 in DNA: TGCGCCAGCAGACTGACCGGGACTCCGACCAATGAGCAGTTCTTC. It yields the protein CASRLTGTPTNEQFF.

This clonotype has a count of ten or more. The V gene is TRBV12-3 or TRBV12-4, the J gene TRBJ2-1, with D tentatively TRBD2 (5 bases). Trimming pared 3 bases from V and 4 bases from J, leaving 10 bases between. The CDR3 totals 14 residues. CDR3: CASSLETIYNEQFF. In nucleotides, the CDR3 is TGTGCCAGCAGTTTGGAGACTATATACAATGAGCAGTTCTTC.

This clonotype was seen only a few times. The V and J genes are TRBV6-5 and TRBJ2-5; 16 positions match TRBD2. CDR3 size: 16 residues. The germline gives CDR1 MNHEY, CDR2 SVGAGI. The V and J ends lost 4 bases and 5 bases, in that order; junction bases with no gene match: 4. Written as DNA, the CDR3 is TGTGCCAGCAGTTCCGGGACTAGCGGGAGGGGGGAGACCCAGTACTTC. Encoded protein: CASSSGTSGRGETQYF.

This clonotype was found many times. This rearrangement joins TRBV5-5 to TRBJ2-2, with TRBD1 matching over 9 bases. The germline V gene has CDR1 SGHKS and CDR2 YYEKEE (reference sequence). The trim removed 3 bases at V and 3 bases at J, leaving 6 bases unmatched. The CDR3 runs to 16 residues. The CDR3, as DNA: TGTGCCAGCAGCTCCCCACAGGGGGCAGACACCGGGGAGCTGTTTTTT. The encoded protein is CASSSPQGADTGELFF.

Only a few counts were recorded for this clonotype. CDR3 amino acids: CASSQDPGVALTF. The CDR3 nucleotides are TGTGCCAGCAGCCAAGATCCTGGGGTCGCCCTGACTTTC. This chain uses TRBV3-1 with TRBJ2-6; no clear D gene. The CDR3 consists of 13 residues. The germline V gene has CDR1 LGHDT and CDR2 YNNKEL (reference sequence). Between the trimmed V and J ends, which lost 0 bases and 15 bases, there was a span of 12 bases.